This T cell receptor (beta chain) is drawn from a study of early T cells in non-severe SARS-CoV-2 infection. Across the study: The study sequenced bulk RNA from unsorted whole blood, with chains unpaired.

V was trimmed by 7 bases and J by 2 bases, leaving 8 bases between them. This CDR3 region has 11 residues. Germline assignment: CDR1 SQVTM and CDR2 ANQGSEA. Each single cDNA molecule received a unique molecular identifier. Using its own MiXCR run on the 5' RACE reads, TCRdb lists one record per CDR3 protein. Of some 97,000 distinct CDR3 sequences listed, 8% to 13% are singletons. As for this clonotype: As yet, its antigen is unknown.

Study outcomes and limitations: VDJdb-based matching was biased toward anti-spike CD8 responses and missed private and CD4 specificities.

The source was whole blood, collected at baseline. The J gene is TRBJ2-5, the V gene TRBV29-1; the D gene is possibly TRBD2 (5 bases). The receptor comes from an adult who was a healthcare worker with PCR-confirmed SARS-CoV-2 infection or an uninfected control (not recorded which). The CDR3 coding sequence is TGCAGCGGAGGGCCACAAGAGACCCAGTACTTC. It codes for CSGGPQETQYF.